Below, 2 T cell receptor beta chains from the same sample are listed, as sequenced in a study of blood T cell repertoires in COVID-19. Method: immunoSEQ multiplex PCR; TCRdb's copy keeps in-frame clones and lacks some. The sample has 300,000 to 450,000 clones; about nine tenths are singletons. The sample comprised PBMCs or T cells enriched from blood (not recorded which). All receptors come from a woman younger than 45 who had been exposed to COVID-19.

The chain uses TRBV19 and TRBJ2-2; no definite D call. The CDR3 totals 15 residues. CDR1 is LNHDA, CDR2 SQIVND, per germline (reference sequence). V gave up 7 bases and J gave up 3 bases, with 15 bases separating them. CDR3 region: CASTLGGPYTGELFF. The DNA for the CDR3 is TGTGCCAGTACCTTAGGCGGCCCCTACACCGGGGAGCTGTTTTTT.

The CDR3 DNA sequence: TGTGCCAGCAGCTTCTCCCGCTCTGGGGCCAACGTCCTGACTTTC. It specifies CASSFSRSGANVLTF. The chain links TRBV11-3 to TRBJ2-6; D unclear. Looked up from germline, CDR1 is SGHNT and CDR2 is YENEEA. The CDR3 covers 15 residues. With 3 bases removed from V and 0 bases from J, the gap between germline ends came to 6 bases.